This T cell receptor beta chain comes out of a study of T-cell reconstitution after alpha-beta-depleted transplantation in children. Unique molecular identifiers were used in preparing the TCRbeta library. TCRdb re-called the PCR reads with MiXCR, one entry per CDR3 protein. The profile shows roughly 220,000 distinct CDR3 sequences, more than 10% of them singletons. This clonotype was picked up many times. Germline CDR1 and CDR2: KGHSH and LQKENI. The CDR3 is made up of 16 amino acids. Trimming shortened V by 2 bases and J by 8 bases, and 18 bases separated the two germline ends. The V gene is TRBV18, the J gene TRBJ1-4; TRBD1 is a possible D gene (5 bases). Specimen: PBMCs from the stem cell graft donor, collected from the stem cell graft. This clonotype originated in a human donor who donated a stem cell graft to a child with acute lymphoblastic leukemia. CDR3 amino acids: CASSPSAAPAGEKLFF. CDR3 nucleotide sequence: TGTGCCAGCTCACCAAGCGCTGCCCCGGCAGGGGAAAAACTGTTTTTT.